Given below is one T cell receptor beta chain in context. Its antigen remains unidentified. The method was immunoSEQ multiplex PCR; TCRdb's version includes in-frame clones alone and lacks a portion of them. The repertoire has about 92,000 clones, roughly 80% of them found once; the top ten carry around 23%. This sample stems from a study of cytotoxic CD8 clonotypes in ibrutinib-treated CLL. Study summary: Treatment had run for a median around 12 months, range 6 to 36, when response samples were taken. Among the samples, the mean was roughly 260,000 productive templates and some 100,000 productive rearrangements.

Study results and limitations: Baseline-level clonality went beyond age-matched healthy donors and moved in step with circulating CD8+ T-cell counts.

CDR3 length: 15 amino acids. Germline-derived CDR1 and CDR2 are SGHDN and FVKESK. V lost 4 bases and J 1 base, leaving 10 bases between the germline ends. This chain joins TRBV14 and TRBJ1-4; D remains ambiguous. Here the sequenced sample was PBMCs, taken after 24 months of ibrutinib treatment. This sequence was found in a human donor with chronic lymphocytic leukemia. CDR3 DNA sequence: TGTGCCAGCAGCCGAAAGTACGGAACTAATGAAAAACTGTTTTTT. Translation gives CASSRKYGTNEKLFF.